This T cell receptor beta chain was recorded in a study of identical twins (dated by TCRdb to about 2016). Context from the whole study: The study deep-sequenced TCR alpha and beta repertoires from monozygotic twins, unrelated adults of various ages and cord blood to test whether fetal clonotypes persist. To rule out contamination, the twin experiments were replicated at different times with different library preparation protocols.

Study-level results and caveats: Compared with coincidental sharing between unrelated individuals, out-of-frame TCR alpha sequences shared between twins showed an excess of sequences with low generation probability. Abundant cord blood beta clonotypes had fewer insertions, young adult naive repertoires showed a similar but weaker trend, and memory repertoires showed no such trend. Invariant T cells such as MAIT and iNKT could partly confound zero-insertion analyses, though diverse VJ usage argued against this for most clonotypes. The excess sharing between twins in beta out-of-frame sequences was weaker because fewer shared sequences reduced the signal-to-noise ratio. In monozygotic twins, out-of-frame TCR alpha sharing was systematically underestimated by recombination models, although the models agreed with sharing between unrelated individuals. Because the same donors could not be followed over many years, the conclusions depended on cross-sectional statistical analysis.

The CDR3 measures 13 amino acids from cysteine to phenylalanine. Only the CDR3 DNA is retained, 39 bases long and in frame from the first base. The CDR1 and CDR2 encoded by the germline V gene (reference sequence) are DFQATT and SNEGSKA. V is reduced by 0 bases and J by 4 bases, leaving a spacing of 9 bases between them. Only healthy Caucasian donors were included. The twin cohort comprised three pairs of female monozygotic twins, all aged about 18 to 30 years. RNA for TCR libraries was isolated from peripheral blood mononuclear cells. This clonotype has a count of ten or more. Its recognized antigen is unknown. Base qualities were left out, and no much larger clone turns up one base away. The method behind the library was 5' RACE. The reads were generated on an Illumina HiSeq 2000. Template switching added a universal primer binding site, and the final cDNA carried a unique molecular identifier that allowed TCR cDNA molecules to be counted accurately. Specific primers in the conserved constant-segment region were used to synthesize first-strand cDNA for the TCR alpha and beta chains. To control for contamination, every cDNA library carried two barcodes: a SMART-Mk sample barcode plus Illumina barcodes. TruSeq adapter sequences and Illumina sample barcodes were added in two successive PCR steps. TCR alpha and beta cDNA libraries were sequenced on the Illumina HiSeq platform with custom primers. The source study handled its data this way. Unique molecular identifiers were extracted from raw reads with MiGEC, and CDR3 positions were determined with MiXCR. For each individual, recombination models were inferred using an EM algorithm with the repgenHMM and IGoR tools. Shared clonotype analysis was performed with the tcR package in R, normalizing sharing by the product of cloneset sizes. To study raw recombination free of thymic and clonal selection effects, out-of-frame nonproductive sequences were analyzed. Using fastp trimming at Q25 and MiXCR clonotype assembly, TCRdb reanalyzed the public sequencing data and kept in-frame beta chains. Every CDR3 protein is listed once, alongside the most common genes and DNA of its rows. TCRdb assigned the V and J calls; the authors' analysis was not used. The table for this sample lists roughly 690,000 distinct CDR3 sequences; around 21% of them were counted only once. The top ten constitute over 4% of the sample.

These data also featured in a second study, about T cells expressing NK-cell markers. The second study, in turn, reports: In sorted CD3+CD56+NKG2C+, CD3+CD56+NKG2C- and CD3+CD56-NKG2C+ T-cell subsets from several donors, TCR beta-chain repertoires were profiled. Of the eight sequenced donors, seven were found to be HCMV-seropositive and one was found to be HCMV-seronegative. To restrict sorting to alphabetaTCR-expressing T cells, an anti-gammadeltaTCR antibody was added in several experiments. In six donors, the dominant CD3+CD56+NKG2C+ clonotypes ranked among the top 10 CD8+ clonotypes, making up about 1.0-8% of CD8+ T cells. Those dominant clonotypes were again the most abundant among CD3+CD56-NKG2C+ cells in several donors, at about 25-60.1%. Whether the expanded NKG2C-expressing T cell clones were specific for HCMV antigens was left unclear. Randomly selected healthy volunteers, three men and five women, were used as the eight sequenced donors. A commercial ELISA kit detecting HCMV-specific IgG in serum was used to determine HCMV serostatus. Bulk peripheral blood T-cell repertoires were additionally sequenced from unsorted PBMC for 5 or 6 donors. MIGEC was used to demultiplex reads and group the reads by UMI, and MiTCR was used to assemble and quantify clonotypes. To exclude erroneous sequences, any TCR cDNA sequence not supported by at least two reads was discarded. The tcR package was used for downstream repertoire analysis, with clonotypes matched between fractions based on CDR3 nucleotide sequence plus V segment. Antigen specificity was annotated against VDJdb with VDJmatch, allowing one amino acid substitution in CDR3.

The sequencing input was PBMCs. The clonotype originates from a young woman in good health. This chain is built from TRBV20-1 and TRBJ2-5, with no D gene named confidently. The DNA sequence is as follows: TGCAGTGCTAGAGATCGGAATACAGAGACCCAGTACTTC. Its translation is CSARDRNTETQYF.